This TCR beta chain came from a study of metastatic and nonmetastatic thyroid tumors. The V segment lost 3 bases and the J segment 0 bases; nucleotides outside the gene matches: 8. The CDR3 spans 16 residues. Germline CDR1 is MDHEN and CDR2 is SYDVKM. With MiXCR, TCRdb reprocessed the PCR reads. The table shows 25,000 to 30,000 clones, with approximately 22% occurring only once. The entire patient cohort was treatment-naive prior to thyroid surgery. This clone was counted a few times. The gene calls are TRBV28 and TRBJ2-7; the match to TRBD2 covers 7 bases. The sample taken for sequencing was blood. The TCR sequence derives from a male donor with papillary thyroid cancer or a benign thyroid nodule (not recorded which). Some clones in this sample may be carry-over from other donors' samples. CDR3 sequence reads: CASSLAGGGSSYEQYF. CDR3 bases: TGTGCCAGCAGTTTGGCCGGCGGGGGAAGCTCCTACGAGCAGTACTTC.